Detailed here is one T cell receptor (beta chain). Its antigen remains unknown. This sample is drawn from a study of cytomegalovirus exposure and HLA in healthy donors. From the roughly 120-subject validation cohort, which was separate from the roughly 610-subject first cohort, the donors were drawn. Study-level points and caveats: Most TCRs appeared rarely, but some public TCRs recurred in many donors. The TCR clusters that emerged in the first cohort tended, a later analysis found, to co-occur in the 120 or so validation repertoires.

The CDR3 has 18 amino acids. Germline V gives CDR1 SGHRS, CDR2 YFSETQ. The ends were cut back, 4 bases at V and 0 bases at J, with 19 bases in the middle. Method: immunoSEQ multiplex PCR; TCRdb's copy keeps in-frame clones and lacks some. This repertoire shows about 240,000 clones, around 87% found once; its top ten account for around 2.6%. This receptor was taken from a man aged 18 to 29 in good health and CMV-seronegative. The sample comprised PBMCs. The rearrangement links TRBV5-1 to TRBJ1-4; D possibly corresponds to TRBD1 (5 bases). This chain's CDR3 is CASSPGGYGPSTNEKLFF. CDR3 sequence (DNA): TGCGCCAGCAGCCCGGGGGGATACGGCCCCTCAACTAATGAAAAACTGTTTTTT.